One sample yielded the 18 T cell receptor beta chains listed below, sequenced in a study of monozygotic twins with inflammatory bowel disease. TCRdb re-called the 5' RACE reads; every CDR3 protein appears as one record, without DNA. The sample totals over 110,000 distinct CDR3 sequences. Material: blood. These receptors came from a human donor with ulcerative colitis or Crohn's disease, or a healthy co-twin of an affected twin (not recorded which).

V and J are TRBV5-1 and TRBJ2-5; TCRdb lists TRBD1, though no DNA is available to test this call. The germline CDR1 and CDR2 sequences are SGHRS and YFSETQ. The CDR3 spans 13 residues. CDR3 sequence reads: CASSGQQQETQYF.

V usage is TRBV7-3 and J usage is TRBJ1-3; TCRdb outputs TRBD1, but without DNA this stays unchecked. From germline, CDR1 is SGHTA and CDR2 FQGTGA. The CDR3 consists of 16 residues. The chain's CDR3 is CASVLMGPVSGNTIYF.

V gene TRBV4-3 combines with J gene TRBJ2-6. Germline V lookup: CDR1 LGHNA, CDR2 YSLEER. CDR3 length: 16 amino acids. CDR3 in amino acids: CASSQDITAGANVLTF.

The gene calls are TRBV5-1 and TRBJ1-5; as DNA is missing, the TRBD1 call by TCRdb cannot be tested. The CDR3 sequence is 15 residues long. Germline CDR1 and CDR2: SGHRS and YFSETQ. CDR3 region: CASSLGDSWVQPQHF.

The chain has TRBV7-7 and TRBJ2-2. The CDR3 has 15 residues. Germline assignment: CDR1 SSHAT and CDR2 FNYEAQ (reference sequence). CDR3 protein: CASSLEAGFTGELFF.

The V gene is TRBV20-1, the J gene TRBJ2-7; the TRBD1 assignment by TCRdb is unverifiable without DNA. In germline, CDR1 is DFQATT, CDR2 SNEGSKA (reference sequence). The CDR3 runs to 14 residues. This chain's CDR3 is CSAAPGSGPYEQYF.

The CDR3 reads CASSLEVVYNEQFF. The V and J genes are TRBV7-2 and TRBJ2-1. The germline V gene encodes CDR1 SGHTA and CDR2 FQGNSA. The CDR3 sequence is 14 residues long. Full variable domain (missing parts from reference TRBV7-2 and TRBJ2-1): GAGVSQSPSNKVTEKGKDVELRCDPISGHTALYWYRQSLGQGLEFLIYFQGNSAPDKSGLPSDRFSAERTGGSVSTLTIQRTQQEDSAVYLCASSLEVVYNEQFFGPGTRLTVL.

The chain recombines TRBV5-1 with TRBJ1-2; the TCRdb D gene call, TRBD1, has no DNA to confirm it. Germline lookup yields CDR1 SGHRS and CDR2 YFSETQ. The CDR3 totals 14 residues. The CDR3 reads CASSRLGGEYGYTF.

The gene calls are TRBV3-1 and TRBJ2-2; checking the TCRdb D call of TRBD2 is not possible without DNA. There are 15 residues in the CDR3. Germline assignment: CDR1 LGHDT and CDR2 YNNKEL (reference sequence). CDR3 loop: CASSPGLAASGELFF.

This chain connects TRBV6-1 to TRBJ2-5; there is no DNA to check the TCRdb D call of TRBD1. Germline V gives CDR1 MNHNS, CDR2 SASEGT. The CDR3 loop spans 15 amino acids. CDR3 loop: CASSEADRVRETQYF.

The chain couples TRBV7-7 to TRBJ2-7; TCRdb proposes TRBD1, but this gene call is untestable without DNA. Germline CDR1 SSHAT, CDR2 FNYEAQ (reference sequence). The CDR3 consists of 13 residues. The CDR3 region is CASSQGTQREQYF.

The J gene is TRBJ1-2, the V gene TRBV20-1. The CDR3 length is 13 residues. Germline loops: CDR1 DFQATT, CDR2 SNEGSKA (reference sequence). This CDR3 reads CSVRDQSGAGYTF.

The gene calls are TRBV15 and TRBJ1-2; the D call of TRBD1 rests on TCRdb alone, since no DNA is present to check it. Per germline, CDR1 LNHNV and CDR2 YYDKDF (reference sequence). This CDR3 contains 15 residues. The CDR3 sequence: CATSRGGTANYGYTF.

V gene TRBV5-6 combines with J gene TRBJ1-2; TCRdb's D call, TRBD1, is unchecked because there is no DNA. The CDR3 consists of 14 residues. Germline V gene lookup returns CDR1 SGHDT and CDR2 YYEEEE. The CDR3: CASSLRTGAFGYTF.

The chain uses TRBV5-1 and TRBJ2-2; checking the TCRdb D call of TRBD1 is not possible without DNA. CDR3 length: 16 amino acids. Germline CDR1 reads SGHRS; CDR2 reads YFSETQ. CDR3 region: CASSIGTPMNTGELFF. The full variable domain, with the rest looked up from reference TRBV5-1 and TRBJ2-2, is KAGVTQTPRYLIKTRGQQVTLSCSPISGHRSVSWYQQTPGQGLQFLFEYFSETQRNKGNFPGRFSGRQFSNSRSEMNVSTLELGDSALYLCASSIGTPMNTGELFFGEGSRLTVL.

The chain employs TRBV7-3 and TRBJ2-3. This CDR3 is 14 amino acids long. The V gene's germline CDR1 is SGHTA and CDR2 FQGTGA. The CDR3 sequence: CASSLGAALNTQYF.

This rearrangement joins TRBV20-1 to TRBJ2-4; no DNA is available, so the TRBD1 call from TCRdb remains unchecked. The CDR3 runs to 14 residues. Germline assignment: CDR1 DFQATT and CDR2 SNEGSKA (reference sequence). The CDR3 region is CSARGGQGDGIQYF.

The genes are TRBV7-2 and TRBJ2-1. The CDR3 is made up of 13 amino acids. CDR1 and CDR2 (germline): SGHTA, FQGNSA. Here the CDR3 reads CASSSDGMHEQFF.